Listed here are 13 T cell receptor beta chains from one sample, sequenced in a study of blood T cell repertoires in COVID-19. TCRdb's table, derived via immunoSEQ multiplex PCR, lists solely in-frame clones and lacks some. The sample contains roughly 140,000 clones, 70% to 90% of which appear only once. The material sequenced was peripheral blood. These receptors were taken from a woman aged 55-69 years with COVID-19, enrolled during active disease.

The chain has TRBV4-1 and TRBJ1-2; TRBD1 is a possible D gene (6 bases). CDR1 MGHRA and CDR2 YSYEKL come from the germline V gene. V lost 4 bases and J lost 3, with 12 bases in between. The CDR3 covers 14 residues. CDR3 nucleotide sequence: TGCGCCAGCAGCCTACGGGACACCTACTATGGCTACACCTTC. Translated: CASSLRDTYYGYTF.

The chain links TRBV6-2 or TRBV6-3 to TRBJ2-2; D possibly corresponds to TRBD1 (5 bases). V lost 6 bases to trimming and J lost 1 base, with 15 bases between them. The CDR3 contains 16 residues. CDR1 is MNHEY and CDR2 is SVGEGT in the germline V gene. CDR3 sequence (DNA): TGTGCCAGCAGCCCCGACAGTCCGCAGAACACCGGGGAGCTGTTTTTT. It specifies CASSPDSPQNTGELFF.

The V call is TRBV2, the J call TRBJ2-3, with 9 nucleotides matching TRBD2. CDR1 SNHLY and CDR2 FYNNEI come from the germline V gene. With 2 bases clipped from V and 1 base from J, the junction kept 10 bases outside the gene matches. The CDR3 is made up of 18 amino acids. The CDR3 DNA is TGTGCCAGCAGTGAATTGAGCGGGGGGACCGGACGCACAGATACGCAGTATTTT. It specifies CASSELSGGTGRTDTQYF. The whole variable domain, remainder taken from reference TRBV2 and TRBJ2-3, is EPEVTQTPSHQVTQMGQEVILRCVPISNHLYFYWYRQILGQKVEFLVSFYNNEISEKSEIFDDQFSVERPDGSNFTLKIRSTKLEDSAMYFCASSELSGGTGRTDTQYFGPGTRLTVL.

This clone was recorded a few times. The V gene is TRBV7-2, the J gene TRBJ1-5; D unclear. The CDR3 has 14 amino acids. The germline V gene has CDR1 SGHTA and CDR2 FQGNSA. V lost 3 bases and J 0 bases, leaving 6 bases between the germline ends. The CDR3 nucleotides are TGTGCCAGCAGCTTCGGGGATAGCAATCAGCCCCAGCATTTT. This encodes CASSFGDSNQPQHF. Full variable domain (remainder filled in from reference TRBV7-2 and TRBJ1-5): GAGVSQSPSNKVTEKGKDVELRCDPISGHTALYWYRQSLGQGLEFLIYFQGNSAPDKSGLPSDRFSAERTGGSVSTLTIQRTQQEDSAVYLCASSFGDSNQPQHFGDGTRLSIL.

The chain employs TRBV7-2 and TRBJ2-1, with D possibly being TRBD2 (6 bases). The germline V gene has CDR1 SGHTA and CDR2 FQGNSA. CDR3 size: 15 residues. Trimming left V 1 base short and J 0 bases short, with 7 bases between. The CDR3 DNA follows: TGTGCCAGCAGCTTAGGGCGGGGCTCCTACAATGAGCAGTTCTTC. Translation: CASSLGRGSYNEQFF.

This chain links TRBV14 with TRBJ2-5, with D possibly being TRBD1 (5 bases). The CDR3 contains 15 residues. Trimming cost V 0 bases and J 5 bases, with 13 bases left between them. The germline gives CDR1 SGHDN, CDR2 FVKESK. The CDR3 reads CASSQDVGPGETQYF. CDR3 nucleotides: TGTGCCAGCAGCCAAGATGTGGGGCCTGGGGAGACCCAGTACTTC.

The chain carries TRBV2 and TRBJ1-2; D remains ambiguous. CDR3 length equals 13 residues. Between the trimmed V and J ends, which lost 4 bases and 2 bases, there was a span of 8 bases. Germline loops: CDR1 SNHLY, CDR2 FYNNEI. CDR3 region: CASSGGENYGYTF. As DNA, the CDR3 is TGTGCCAGCAGTGGAGGTGAAAACTATGGCTACACCTTC.

This chain uses TRBV3-1 (or the pseudogene TRBV3-2) with TRBJ2-7; 11 bases line up with TRBD1. V trimming: 1 base; J trimming: 2 bases; junction bases outside the gene matches: 10. The CDR3 has 18 amino acids. CDR1 is LGHDT, CDR2 YNNKEL, per germline (reference sequence). Here the CDR3 DNA reads TGTGCCAGCAGCCAAGTTCCCGGACAGGGGGCCCTCGCCTACGAGCAGTACTTC. Translating it yields CASSQVPGQGALAYEQYF.

As regards this clone: One junction end disagrees with the germline gene, perhaps due to a read error. The chain is built from TRBV10-3 and TRBJ1-1; D is undetermined. The CDR3 has 14 residues. CDR1 ENHRY and CDR2 SYGVKD come from the germline V gene. CDR3 residues: CAISDYPQNAEAFF. CDR3 nucleotide sequence: TGTGCCATCAGTGATTACCCTCAGAACGCTGAAGCTTTCTTT.

The V and J genes are TRBV4-1 and TRBJ2-2; 12 bases fit TRBD1. V lost 3 bases to trimming and J lost 6 bases; unmatched junction nucleotides: 14. The length of the CDR3 is 19 residues. The germline CDR1 and CDR2 sequences are MGHRA and YSYEKL. The CDR3 region has the DNA TGCGCCAGCAGCCAGACCTACCGGGACAGGGGGCTTTTGGCCGGGGAGCTGTTTTTT. Translated: CASSQTYRDRGLLAGELFF.

V gene TRBV25-1 combines with J gene TRBJ1-1, with no clear D. The germline V and J ends were trimmed by 6 bases and 0 bases, with 8 bases remaining between them. CDR3 length: 13 residues. Germline lookup yields CDR1 MGHDK and CDR2 SYGVNS. The CDR3 here is CASREVMNTEAFF. CDR3 DNA sequence: TGTGCCAGCAGAGAGGTTATGAACACTGAAGCTTTCTTT. The whole variable domain, remainder taken from reference TRBV25-1 and TRBJ1-1, is EADIYQTPRYLVIGTGKKITLECSQTMGHDKMYWYQQDPGMELHLIHYSYGVNSTEKGDLSSESTVSRIRTEHFPLTLESARPSHTSQYLCASREVMNTEAFFGQGTRLTVV.

This chain connects TRBV6-5 to TRBJ1-5; a weak D match, TRBD1 (5 bases). Germline CDR1 is MNHEY and CDR2 is SVGAGI. The CDR3 has 15 amino acids. Trimming stripped 6 bases from V and 3 bases from J, with 15 bases between. The CDR3 DNA is TGTGCCAGCAGGGGGGGGTCGGGCTTCAATCAGCCCCAGCATTTT. Protein: CASRGGSGFNQPQHF.

In this sample, this clone turned up once. The CDR3 DNA is TGCGCCAGCAGCTTGAGGGGGGGCACTGAAGCTTTCTTT. Its translation: CASSLRGGTEAFF. The chain combines TRBV5-1 with TRBJ1-1, with D maybe TRBD1 (6 bases). The CDR3 contains 13 residues. CDR1 and CDR2 from the germline V gene are SGHRS and YFSETQ. Trimming left V 1 base short and J 4 bases short, with 8 bases between.